One sample yielded the 14 T cell receptor beta chains listed below, sequenced in a study of beta chain features in type 1 diabetes. Antigen specificity for these receptors is unknown. Study conclusions and caveats: Type 1 diabetes patients had TCRB CDR3s that were shorter (moderately but significantly so) in all four CD4+ subsets.

The study reverse transcribed the entire isolated RNA, so it sequenced expressed TCRB transcripts. Clones were read by immunoSEQ multiplex PCR, and TCRdb kept only the in-frame ones, dropping some. The table lists approximately 150,000 clones, approximately 13% of them singletons, with under 1.5% in the top ten. The sequenced sample was central memory CD4+ T cells from blood. Receptor source: a man aged 18 to 29 with type 1 diabetes.

This clone was counted only a few times. The CDR3 region has the DNA TGCGCCAGCAGCTCAGACAATGAGCAGTTCTTC. Its protein is CASSSDNEQFF. This chain connects TRBV5-1 to TRBJ2-1; D is undetermined. CDR1 is SGHRS, CDR2 YFSETQ, per germline. Trimming stripped 3 bases from V and 5 bases from J, with 3 bases between. There are 11 residues in the CDR3.

V usage is TRBV25-1 and J usage is TRBJ2-1; D remains unclear. V was cut by 8 bases and J by 3 bases, with 23 bases left in between. The CDR3 consists of 17 residues. Germline V gene lookup returns CDR1 MGHDK and CDR2 SYGVNS. CDR3 loop: CASYPTRAAIFYNEQFF. In DNA, the CDR3 is TGTGCCAGCTACCCCACCCGGGCCGCGATTTTCTACAATGAGCAGTTCTTC.

This clone was detected only a few times. This chain connects TRBV6-6 to TRBJ1-2; D may be TRBD1 (6 bases). V lost 5 bases, J lost 3 bases, and 13 bases lay in between. This CDR3 contains 14 residues. Germline assignment: CDR1 MNHNY and CDR2 SVGAGI (reference sequence). The CDR3 loop reads CASSPRGHYYGYTF. Here the CDR3 DNA reads TGTGCCAGCAGTCCGCGGGGACACTACTATGGCTACACCTTC.

There are a few counts of this clone. The chain has TRBV28 and TRBJ2-2; 9 nucleotides match TRBD1. Looked up from germline, CDR1 is MDHEN and CDR2 is SYDVKM. This CDR3 is 15 amino acids long. The V segment lost 3 bases and the J segment 7 bases; nucleotides outside the gene matches: 6. CDR3 in amino acids: CASSLPGTGIGELFF. In DNA form, the CDR3 reads TGTGCCAGCAGTTTGCCAGGGACAGGGATCGGGGAGCTGTTTTTT.

Details on this clone: A read error may account for a junction end that differs from germline. The chain links TRBV5-1 to TRBJ2-5, with 8 positions matching TRBD1. The germline CDR1 and CDR2 sequences are SGHRS and YFSETQ. The CDR3 length is 14 residues. The CDR3 coding sequence is TGCGCCAGCACCTTGGACAGGGACCAAGAGACCCAGTACTTC. Its protein is CASTLDRDQETQYF. Filled out from reference TRBV5-1 and TRBJ2-5, the complete variable domain reads KAGVTQTPRYLIKTRGQQVTLSCSPISGHRSVSWYQQTPGQGLQFLFEYFSETQRNKGNFPGRFSGRQFSNSRSEMNVSTLELGDSALYLCASTLDRDQETQYFGPGTRLLVL.

The V and J genes are TRBV7-6 and TRBJ2-1, with unresolved D. Germline CDR1 reads SGHVS; CDR2 reads FNYEAQ. The V end lost 10 bases, the J end lost 5 bases, and 21 bases lay between the germline ends. The CDR3 has 15 residues. The CDR3 loop reads CAKSPRGGVNNEQFF. CDR3 nucleotides: TGTGCCAAGAGCCCGCGAGGCGGTGTCAACAATGAGCAGTTCTTC.

This clone was detected a few times. As DNA, the CDR3 is TGCGCCAGCAGCCAAGGTCCACCGGGACGGAGAGACACAGATACGCAGTATTTT. Encoded protein: CASSQGPPGRRDTDTQYF. This sequence joins TRBV4-1 and TRBJ2-3, with D perhaps given as TRBD1 or TRBD2 (5 bases each). The CDR3 is 18 amino acids. The germline V gene encodes CDR1 MGHRA and CDR2 YSYEKL. V dropped 1 base and J dropped 2 bases, with 19 bases sitting between them.

There are a few counts of this clone. This rearrangement joins TRBV29-1 to TRBJ1-3, with TRBD1 matching over 7 bases. With 7 bases clipped from V and 7 bases from J, the junction kept 7 bases outside the gene matches. Germline loops: CDR1 SQVTM, CDR2 ANQGSEA. The CDR3 consists of 12 residues. The CDR3 DNA reads TGCAGCGCCGGGACAGTCAGTAACACCATATATTTT. It specifies CSAGTVSNTIYF.

This clone was seen a handful of times. The chain carries TRBV7-9 and TRBJ2-5; TRBD1 aligns across 8 bases. The J segment lost 5 bases and the V segment lost 5 bases, leaving 10 bases of the junction unmatched. Germline-derived CDR1 and CDR2 are SEHNR and FQNEAQ (reference sequence). The CDR3 runs to 15 residues. The CDR3 protein is CASSPGQVEGETQYF. The CDR3 DNA follows: TGTGCCAGCAGCCCGGGACAGGTCGAGGGGGAGACCCAGTACTTC. The whole variable domain, filled in from reference TRBV7-9 and TRBJ2-5, reads DTGVSQNPRHKITKRGQNVTFRCDPISEHNRLYWYRQTLGQGPEFLTYFQNEAQLEKSRLLSDRFSAERPKGSFSTLEIQRTEQGDSAMYLCASSPGQVEGETQYFGPGTRLLVL.

This clone turned up a few times. The chain carries TRBV25-1 and TRBJ1-2; D might be TRBD1 (5 bases). V was trimmed by 6 bases and J by 3 bases, leaving 8 bases between them. The CDR3 length is 12 residues. CDR1 and CDR2 (germline): MGHDK, SYGVNS. The CDR3 DNA reads TGTGCCAGCAGGTCGGGGGACTATGGCTACACCTTC. This encodes CASRSGDYGYTF.

This clone has a handful of counts. This chain connects TRBV6-1 to TRBJ2-7; the match to TRBD1 covers 9 bases. With 4 bases clipped from V and 2 bases from J, the junction kept 6 bases outside the gene matches. The CDR3 is made up of 15 amino acids. Germline-derived CDR1 and CDR2 are MNHNS and SASEGT. DNA for the CDR3: TGTGCCAGCAGTGGACCGGGACAGGGAACCTACGAGCAGTACTTC. Amino acids: CASSGPGQGTYEQYF.

V and J are TRBV19 and TRBJ2-5, with D unresolved. The CDR3 length is 14 residues. Trimming pared 5 bases from V and 5 bases from J, leaving 15 bases between. Germline CDR1 is LNHDA and CDR2 is SQIVND (reference sequence). The CDR3 sequence: CASSLINSGETQYF. CDR3 DNA: TGTGCCAGTAGTCTCATCAACTCGGGCGAGACCCAGTACTTC.

The chain couples TRBV25-1 to TRBJ1-1; possible D gene TRBD1, 6 bases. This CDR3 has 15 residues. The V gene's germline CDR1 is MGHDK and CDR2 SYGVNS. V gave up 4 bases and J gave up 4 bases, with 16 bases separating them. For the CDR3, the DNA is TGTGCCAGCAGTGGGCAACAGGGAGTCGGCACTGAAGCTTTCTTT. Residues: CASSGQQGVGTEAFF.

This clone was seen a few times. V and J are TRBV6-6 and TRBJ1-2, with D possibly TRBD1 on 5 matching bases. The CDR3 loop spans 12 amino acids. Germline loops: CDR1 MNHNY, CDR2 SVGAGI (reference sequence). V was trimmed by 9 bases and J by 3 bases, leaving 11 bases between them. DNA for the CDR3: TGTGCCAGTACCGGACACGACTATGGCTACACCTTC. The encoded protein is CASTGHDYGYTF.